This TCR beta chain was captured in a study of breast tumors, draining lymph nodes, adjacent tissues. Germline V gene lookup returns CDR1 KGHDR and CDR2 SFDVKD. V gave up 7 bases and J gave up 5 bases, with 13 bases separating them. There are 13 residues in the CDR3. Breast cancer patients provided tissue from their axillary draining lymph nodes. TCRdb itself ran the multiplex PCR reads through MiXCR, one entry per CDR3 protein. The data hold about 230,000 distinct CDR3 sequences, with about a third observed a single time. The clonotype originates from a female donor with breast cancer. Some clones in this sample may be carry-over from other donors' samples. This sequence joins TRBV24-1 and TRBJ2-5; TRBD2 is a possible D gene (6 bases). The sample taken for sequencing was axillary lymph node tissue. The chain's CDR3 is CATSDLGRETQYF. The CDR3 coding sequence is TGTGCCACCAGCGACCTAGGGAGGGAGACCCAGTACTTC.